One TCR beta chain is described in this entry. These data are taken from a study of blood T cell repertoires in COVID-19. On the study more broadly: Italy, Spain and the United States were the sources of the convalescent and acute COVID-19 samples. Sample material is recorded as cDNA or gDNA derived from T cells, B-cell-depleted T cells, or PBMCs.

Trimming cost V 3 bases and J 2 bases, with 11 bases left between them. The CDR3 loop spans 14 amino acids. Looked up from germline, CDR1 is DFQATT and CDR2 is SNEGSKA (reference sequence). Per the original data handling: Amplified reference gene primers provided the basis for estimating nucleated cell counts. Measured with immunoSEQ multiplex PCR; TCRdb has only the in-frame clones, and not every one. The V and J calls and clone size are taken from that table; D and trimming were inferred from the DNA. Of 93,000 or so clones listed, around 90% are singletons. The sequenced sample consisted of peripheral blood. The sequence derives from a human donor in a cohort sampled during active COVID-19. The chain joins TRBV20-1 to TRBJ2-1; D not resolved. CDR3 nucleotide sequence: TGCAGTGCTAGTAACAGCCCGACCTACAATGAGCAGTTCTTC. Its protein product is CSASNSPTYNEQFF.